One and the same sample provided the 11 T cell receptor beta chains below, sequenced in a study of Tregs in tolerant kidney transplant recipients. Here immunoSEQ multiplex PCR was the method, and the copy in TCRdb shows in-frame clones only, minus some. The sample holds about 94,000 clones, more than 85% seen once. Material: CD4+ T cells from blood, obtained before the transplant. These receptors all stem from a human donor who received a combined kidney and bone marrow transplant.

This clone was observed a few times. The junction shows a germline mismatch at one end, possibly a read error. This CDR3 is also generated by other DNA sequences in the sample. The chain joins TRBV4-2 to TRBJ1-6; 11 bases match TRBD1. The CDR3 covers 15 residues. The germline V gene encodes CDR1 LGHNA and CDR2 YNFKEQ. The CDR3 spells CASSPGGQGDSPLHF. DNA of the CDR3: TGTGCCAGCAGCCCTGGGGGACAGGGGGATTCCCCCCTCCACTTT.

This sequence joins TRBV7-2 and TRBJ1-4; no clear D. Germline assignment: CDR1 SGHTA and CDR2 FQGNSA. Trimming took off 3 bases at V and 4 bases at J, with 15 bases between the two ends. The CDR3 is 16 amino acids. This CDR3 is CASSFVSHSSNEKLFF. Here the CDR3 DNA reads TGTGCCAGCAGCTTTGTCAGTCACAGCAGTAATGAAAAACTGTTTTTT.

The V gene is TRBV5-4, the J gene TRBJ2-5; TRBD1 agrees at 7 bases. Germline CDR1 SGHNT, CDR2 YYREEE (reference sequence). The J segment lost 2 bases and the V segment lost 4 bases, leaving 5 bases of the junction unmatched. This CDR3 is built from 14 residues. The CDR3: CASSPGTDQETQYF. The CDR3 DNA follows: TGTGCCAGCAGCCCCGGGACAGATCAAGAGACCCAGTACTTC. The whole variable domain, filled in from reference TRBV5-4 and TRBJ2-5, reads ETGVTQSPTHLIKTRGQQVTLRCSSQSGHNTVSWYQQALGQGPQFIFQYYREEENGRGNFPPRFSGLQFPNYSSELNVNALELDDSALYLCASSPGTDQETQYFGPGTRLLVL.

The DNA of the CDR3 is TGCGCCAGCAGCTTGGGACAGACGAGTACCGGGGAGCTGTTTTTT. Its translation is CASSLGQTSTGELFF. The rearrangement links TRBV5-1 to TRBJ2-2; possible D gene TRBD1, 5 bases. V dropped 0 bases and J dropped 5 bases, with 11 bases sitting between them. The CDR3 loop spans 15 amino acids. The germline V gene encodes CDR1 SGHRS and CDR2 YFSETQ.

This clone was recorded a few times. V and J are TRBV5-4 and TRBJ2-1; TRBD1 matches at 11 bases. CDR3 length: 15 residues. Germline V gives CDR1 SGHNT, CDR2 YYREEE (reference sequence). Germline trimming cut 4 bases from V and 7 bases from J; bases unmatched to any gene: 7. Written as DNA, the CDR3 is TGTGCCAGCAGCGCCGGGACAGGGGGAAGTAATGAGCAGTTCTTC. Its protein product is CASSAGTGGSNEQFF.

The chain carries TRBV30 and TRBJ2-3; D might be TRBD2 (5 bases). Germline V gene lookup returns CDR1 GTSNPN and CDR2 SVGIG (reference sequence). This CDR3 is 12 amino acids long. Trimming removed 4 bases from V and 0 bases from J, with 5 bases in between. CDR3 sequence reads: CAWTGSTDTQYF. CDR3 DNA: TGTGCCTGGACGGGGAGCACAGATACGCAGTATTTT. Full variable domain (rest looked up from reference TRBV30 and TRBJ2-3): SQTIHQWPATLVQPVGSPLSLECTVEGTSNPNLYWYRQAAGRGLQLLFYSVGIGQISSEVPQNLSASRPQDRQFILSSKKLLLSDSGFYLCAWTGSTDTQYFGPGTRLTVL.

This chain connects TRBV11-3 to TRBJ2-7; the D gene is possibly TRBD1 (5 bases). Germline V gene lookup returns CDR1 SGHNT and CDR2 YENEEA. This CDR3 is built from 15 residues. Trimming removed 0 bases from V and 3 bases from J, with 12 bases in between. CDR3 DNA sequence: TGTGCCAGCAGCTTAGATAAGGGGTCCCACTACGAGCAGTACTTC. Its protein is CASSLDKGSHYEQYF. Full variable domain (remainder filled in from reference TRBV11-3 and TRBJ2-7): EAGVVQSPRYKIIEKKQPVAFWCNPISGHNTLYWYLQNLGQGPELLIRYENEEAVDDSQLPKDRFSAERLKGVDSTLKIQPAELGDSAVYLCASSLDKGSHYEQYFGPGTRLTVT.

The chain recombines TRBV28 with TRBJ2-7, with D possibly TRBD1 on 6 matching bases. Germline values: CDR1 MDHEN, CDR2 SYDVKM. Trimming stripped 0 bases from V and 5 bases from J, with 11 bases between. The CDR3 is made up of 14 amino acids. The CDR3 sequence is CASSLWGAENEQYF. DNA of the CDR3: TGTGCCAGCAGTTTATGGGGGGCTGAGAACGAGCAGTACTTC. Drawing the rest from reference TRBV28 and TRBJ2-7, the complete variable domain is DVKVTQSSRYLVKRTGEKVFLECVQDMDHENMFWYRQDPGLGLRLIYFSYDVKMKEKGDIPEGYSVSREKKERFSLILESASTNQTSMYLCASSLWGAENEQYFGPGTRLTVT.

The rearrangement links TRBV11-3 to TRBJ2-1; a weak D match, TRBD2 (5 bases). CDR1 is SGHNT, CDR2 YENEEA, per germline. Trimming took off 6 bases at V and 10 bases at J, with 10 bases between the two ends. The CDR3 totals 11 residues. CDR3 loop: CASSHTGEQFF. The CDR3 coding sequence is TGTGCCAGCAGTCATACGGGGGAGCAGTTCTTC. Drawing the rest from reference TRBV11-3 and TRBJ2-1, the complete variable domain is EAGVVQSPRYKIIEKKQPVAFWCNPISGHNTLYWYLQNLGQGPELLIRYENEEAVDDSQLPKDRFSAERLKGVDSTLKIQPAELGDSAVYLCASSHTGEQFFGPGTRLTVL.

The chain carries TRBV29-1 and TRBJ2-3, with D maybe TRBD2 (6 bases). Germline V gene data show CDR1 as SQVTM and CDR2 as ANQGSEA. CDR3 length equals 15 residues. The V end was cut by 4 bases, the J end by 4 bases, with 18 bases between. The chain's CDR3 is CSVGRSGESSDTQYF. The CDR3 DNA is TGCAGCGTTGGAAGGTCGGGGGAGAGTTCAGATACGCAGTATTTT.

The V call is TRBV7-2, the J call TRBJ2-3; 14 bases map to TRBD2. After removal of 3 bases from V and 5 bases from J, the junction contained 13 bases not matched to a gene. The germline CDR1 and CDR2 sequences are SGHTA and FQGNSA. The CDR3 sequence is 19 residues long. The CDR3 nucleotides are TGTGCCAGCAGCTTGCGGACTTATAAGACTAGCGGGGGGGGAGATACGCAGTATTTT. It codes for CASSLRTYKTSGGGDTQYF.